This T cell receptor (beta chain) emerged from a study of cytomegalovirus exposure and HLA in healthy donors. Study outcomes and limitations: It was reportedly the case that the classifier diagnosed cytomegalovirus status with high specificity and sensitivity.

The CDR3 totals 14 residues. Trimming stripped 6 bases from V and 5 bases from J, with 11 bases between. The germline V gene has CDR1 SGHVS and CDR2 FQNEAQ. PCR involved 60 Vbeta and 13 Jbeta primers. Assay used: immunoSEQ multiplex PCR; TCRdb lists only in-frame clones, some missing. The table records about 200,000 clones, approximately 70% of them present only once. Turning to this clone: Antigen unknown.

This chain links TRBV7-8 with TRBJ1-6; the D gene is possibly TRBD1 (5 bases). Sequencing was done on a sample of PBMCs. This TCR came from a man aged 35-49 years in good health and CMV-seropositive. CDR3 sequence (DNA): TGTGCCAGCAGACCGGGGGGGGATAATTCACCCCTCCACTTT. This codes for CASRPGGDNSPLHF.